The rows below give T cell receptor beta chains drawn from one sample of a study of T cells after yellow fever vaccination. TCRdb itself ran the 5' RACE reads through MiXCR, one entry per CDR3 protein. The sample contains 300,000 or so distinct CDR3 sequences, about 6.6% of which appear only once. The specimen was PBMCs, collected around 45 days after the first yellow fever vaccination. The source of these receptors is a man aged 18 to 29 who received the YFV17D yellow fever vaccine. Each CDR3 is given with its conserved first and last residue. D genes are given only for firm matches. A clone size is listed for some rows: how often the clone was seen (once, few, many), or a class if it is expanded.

CDR3 DNA: TGTGCCAGCAGCCCCAGGGGGGACTATGGCTACACCTTC
CDR3 protein: CASSPRGDYGYTF
D gene: TRBD1
J gene: TRBJ1-2
clone size: -
V gene: TRBV7-8

CDR3 DNA: TGTGCCAGCAGTAAGAGGGGCCGAGACACTGAAGCTTTCTTT
CDR3 protein: CASSKRGRDTEAFF
D gene: -
J gene: TRBJ1-1
clone size: -
V gene: TRBV5-6

CDR3 DNA: TGTGCCAGCAGCCCGTCCGGGGGTAAGGCCAACGTCCTGACTTTC
CDR3 protein: CASSPSGGKANVLTF
D gene: -
J gene: TRBJ2-6
clone size: few
V gene: TRBV28

CDR3 DNA: TGTGCCAGCAGTTTAGAGCACCCTAGCTCCTATAATTCACCCCTCCACTTT
CDR3 protein: CASSLEHPSSYNSPLHF
D gene: -
J gene: TRBJ1-6
clone size: few
V gene: TRBV28

CDR3 DNA: TGTGCCAGCAGCTTAAAGGGGGACCCGGACTACAATGAGCAGTTCTTC
CDR3 protein: CASSLKGDPDYNEQFF
D gene: -
J gene: TRBJ2-1
clone size: few
V gene: TRBV7-3

CDR3 DNA: TGTGCCAGCAGTGGGGGACAGTACGAGACCCAGTACTTC
CDR3 protein: CASSGGQYETQYF
D gene: TRBD1
J gene: TRBJ2-5
clone size: few
V gene: TRBV12-3/TRBV12-4

CDR3 DNA: TGCAGTGCAGAAGGACAGGGGCAGCCCCAGCATTTT
CDR3 protein: CSAEGQGQPQHF
D gene: TRBD1
J gene: TRBJ1-5
clone size: few
V gene: TRBV20-1

CDR3 DNA: TGTGCCAGCAGCACAAGTTACAATGAGCAGTTCTTC
CDR3 protein: CASSTSYNEQFF
D gene: -
J gene: TRBJ2-1
clone size: few
V gene: TRBV6-2/TRBV6-3

CDR3 DNA: TGCGCCAGCAGCTTGGATTCACAGGGGGGTGTAGTGCAGTACTTC
CDR3 protein: CASSLDSQGGVVQYF
D gene: TRBD1
J gene: TRBJ2-7
clone size: -
V gene: TRBV5-1

CDR3 DNA: TGTGCCAGTAGTATTACGGGGGCGGGACAGCCCCAGCATTTT
CDR3 protein: CASSITGAGQPQHF
D gene: -
J gene: TRBJ1-5
clone size: few
V gene: TRBV19

CDR3 DNA: TGTGCCAGCAGCCCCCCCTTTTTGGGGGCGAACACTGAAGCTTTCTTT
CDR3 protein: CASSPPFLGANTEAFF
D gene: -
J gene: TRBJ1-1
clone size: few
V gene: TRBV12-3/TRBV12-4

CDR3 DNA: TGCGCCAGCAGTTATGGACAGGGTACAGATACGCAGTATTTT
CDR3 protein: CASSYGQGTDTQYF
D gene: TRBD1
J gene: TRBJ2-3
clone size: few
V gene: TRBV5-1

CDR3 DNA: TGTGCCAGCAGCTTGACAGGTTCCTACGAAGCTTTCTTT
CDR3 protein: CASSLTGSYEAFF
D gene: -
J gene: TRBJ1-1
clone size: -
V gene: TRBV5-4

CDR3 DNA: TGTGCCAGCAACCCCCCAGGCTACAATGAGCAGTTCTTC
CDR3 protein: CASNPPGYNEQFF
D gene: -
J gene: TRBJ2-1
clone size: few
V gene: TRBV7-9

CDR3 DNA: TGCAGCGTTGAACGGGGATCCTACGAGCAGTACTTC
CDR3 protein: CSVERGSYEQYF
D gene: -
J gene: TRBJ2-7
clone size: -
V gene: TRBV29-1

CDR3 DNA: TGTGCCAGCAGCCCTCGAGTAGTGAACACTGAAGCTTTCTTT
CDR3 protein: CASSPRVVNTEAFF
D gene: -
J gene: TRBJ1-1
clone size: -
V gene: TRBV12-3/TRBV12-4

CDR3 DNA: TGCGCCAGCAGCCAGGGGGCCTCACCACTTGCGGGGGAGCAGTACTTC
CDR3 protein: CASSQGASPLAGEQYF
D gene: -
J gene: TRBJ2-7
clone size: -
V gene: TRBV4-1

CDR3 DNA: TGTGCCAGCAGGCCCCTGGCGGGGGGCCACAATGAGCAGTTCTTC
CDR3 protein: CASRPLAGGHNEQFF
D gene: TRBD2
J gene: TRBJ2-1
clone size: few
V gene: TRBV2

CDR3 DNA: TGCGCCAGCAGCCAGCCCGGGACAGACACCGATACGCAGTATTTT
CDR3 protein: CASSQPGTDTDTQYF
D gene: TRBD1
J gene: TRBJ2-3
clone size: many
V gene: TRBV4-3

CDR3 DNA: TGTGCCAGCACAGTTCTTACCACGAACACCGGGGAGCTGTTTTTT
CDR3 protein: CASTVLTTNTGELFF
D gene: -
J gene: TRBJ2-2
clone size: -
V gene: TRBV7-9

CDR3 DNA: TGCAGCGGTAGAGTGGGGCCGGGAGGCCACGAGCAGTACTTC
CDR3 protein: CSGRVGPGGHEQYF
D gene: TRBD2
J gene: TRBJ2-7
clone size: few
V gene: TRBV29-1

CDR3 DNA: TGCGCCAGCAGCCAAGACTACAGGGGTGGCTATGGCTACACCTTC
CDR3 protein: CASSQDYRGGYGYTF
D gene: TRBD1
J gene: TRBJ1-2
clone size: few
V gene: TRBV4-1

CDR3 DNA: TGTGCCAGCAGCCTACAGTCCGGGAGGGAAAAACTGTTTTTT
CDR3 protein: CASSLQSGREKLFF
D gene: -
J gene: TRBJ1-4
clone size: few
V gene: TRBV7-9

CDR3 DNA: TGTGCCAGCAGCTTACAGGCATATAATTCACCCCTCCACTTT
CDR3 protein: CASSLQAYNSPLHF
D gene: -
J gene: TRBJ1-6
clone size: few
V gene: TRBV7-3

CDR3 DNA: TGTGCCAGCAGTTCGGAGGGGTGGTGGGGCTACACCTTC
CDR3 protein: CASSSEGWWGYTF
D gene: -
J gene: TRBJ1-2
clone size: few
V gene: TRBV25-1

CDR3 DNA: TGTGCCAGCTTTGGCTCTGGGGCCAACGTCCTGACTTTC
CDR3 protein: CASFGSGANVLTF
D gene: -
J gene: TRBJ2-6
clone size: -
V gene: TRBV28

CDR3 DNA: TGCGCCAGCAGCCAAGACTGGGGGGGTCTCTATGAGCAGTTCTTC
CDR3 protein: CASSQDWGGLYEQFF
D gene: TRBD2
J gene: TRBJ2-1
clone size: -
V gene: TRBV4-3

CDR3 DNA: TGTGCCAGCAGTTTAAGGATACCCTACGAGCAGTACTTC
CDR3 protein: CASSLRIPYEQYF
D gene: -
J gene: TRBJ2-7
clone size: -
V gene: TRBV12-3/TRBV12-4

CDR3 DNA: TGTGCCAGCAGCTTATGGGGTTCAGCGGGAGATACGCAGTATTTT
CDR3 protein: CASSLWGSAGDTQYF
D gene: -
J gene: TRBJ2-3
clone size: -
V gene: TRBV11-2

CDR3 DNA: TGTGCCATCAGTGGGGGGAGGGGCGACGAAAAACTGTTTTTT
CDR3 protein: CAISGGRGDEKLFF
D gene: -
J gene: TRBJ1-4
clone size: few
V gene: TRBV10-3

CDR3 DNA: TGTGCCAGCAGCGCTACAGGGGGCACAGGCTACACCTTC
CDR3 protein: CASSATGGTGYTF
D gene: TRBD1
J gene: TRBJ1-2
clone size: many
V gene: TRBV7-2

CDR3 DNA: TGTGCCAGCAGGGGCGGAATCTCCTACAATGAGCAGTTCTTC
CDR3 protein: CASRGGISYNEQFF
D gene: -
J gene: TRBJ2-1
clone size: -
V gene: TRBV6-1

CDR3 DNA: TGTGCCAGCAGTGATCTAGCGGGGGTACAAGAGACCCAGTACTTC
CDR3 protein: CASSDLAGVQETQYF
D gene: TRBD2
J gene: TRBJ2-5
clone size: -
V gene: TRBV25-1

CDR3 DNA: TGTGCCAGCAGCGACCCCGGACTAGCGGGGTACACAGATACGCAGTATTTT
CDR3 protein: CASSDPGLAGYTDTQYF
D gene: TRBD2
J gene: TRBJ2-3
clone size: -
V gene: TRBV9

CDR3 DNA: TGCGCCAGCAGCCAGGGGTACACTGAAGCTTTCTTT
CDR3 protein: CASSQGYTEAFF
D gene: -
J gene: TRBJ1-1
clone size: few
V gene: TRBV4-3

CDR3 DNA: TGTGCCAGCAGCACGGACATCCGGCGCTACACCTTC
CDR3 protein: CASSTDIRRYTF
D gene: -
J gene: TRBJ1-2
clone size: many
V gene: TRBV7-9

CDR3 DNA: TGCAGTGCTCCCGGGGTAGTGAGCTCCTACGAGCAGTACTTC
CDR3 protein: CSAPGVVSSYEQYF
D gene: -
J gene: TRBJ2-7
clone size: many
V gene: TRBV20-1

CDR3 DNA: TGCAGTGCCCCGTTTCAGACTGAAGCTTTCTTT
CDR3 protein: CSAPFQTEAFF
D gene: -
J gene: TRBJ1-1
clone size: many
V gene: TRBV20-1

CDR3 DNA: TGTGCATCAGCATGGGGGGAACTTGCAGATACGCAGTATTTT
CDR3 protein: CASAWGELADTQYF
D gene: -
J gene: TRBJ2-3
clone size: -
V gene: TRBV3-2

CDR3 DNA: TGTGCCAGCCAGAATGATATTGGGACAGGGGTGAGAGAGCAGTACTTC
CDR3 protein: CASQNDIGTGVREQYF
D gene: TRBD1
J gene: TRBJ2-7
clone size: few
V gene: TRBV5-5

CDR3 DNA: TGTGCCAGCAGTGTGTATGGGGGACAGCGCACAGATACGCAGTATTTT
CDR3 protein: CASSVYGGQRTDTQYF
D gene: TRBD1
J gene: TRBJ2-3
clone size: many
V gene: TRBV12-3/TRBV12-4

CDR3 DNA: TGTGCCAGCAGCCAAGACAGGGTTAGGACCGGGGAGCTGTTTTTT
CDR3 protein: CASSQDRVRTGELFF
D gene: TRBD1
J gene: TRBJ2-2
clone size: -
V gene: TRBV12-3/TRBV12-4

CDR3 DNA: TGCGCCAGCAGGACGGAAACGGGACAGAGGCGGGAGACCCAGTACTTC
CDR3 protein: CASRTETGQRRETQYF
D gene: TRBD1
J gene: TRBJ2-5
clone size: few
V gene: TRBV5-1

CDR3 DNA: TGTGCCACCAGCGCGACAGGGGGCGTAAAGACCCAGTACTTC
CDR3 protein: CATSATGGVKTQYF
D gene: TRBD1
J gene: TRBJ2-5
clone size: -
V gene: TRBV24-1

CDR3 DNA: TGTGCCAGCAGCTTCCATTGGGGGGGCTACGAGCAGTACTTC
CDR3 protein: CASSFHWGGYEQYF
D gene: TRBD2
J gene: TRBJ2-7
clone size: few
V gene: TRBV11-1

CDR3 DNA: TGCAGTGCTAGTTCAGGCTCCCCCCCATCCTACGAGCAGTACTTC
CDR3 protein: CSASSGSPPSYEQYF
D gene: -
J gene: TRBJ2-7
clone size: few
V gene: TRBV20-1

CDR3 DNA: TGTGCCAGCAGCCCCGAGGGTACAGGGTACAATGAGCAGTTCTTC
CDR3 protein: CASSPEGTGYNEQFF
D gene: -
J gene: TRBJ2-1
clone size: -
V gene: TRBV9

CDR3 DNA: TGCGCCAGCAGCTTCACCGAGTCCTACGAGCAGTACTTC
CDR3 protein: CASSFTESYEQYF
D gene: -
J gene: TRBJ2-7
clone size: few
V gene: TRBV5-1

CDR3 DNA: TGTGCCAGGAGTTTAAGGAGCACAGATACGCAGTATTTT
CDR3 protein: CARSLRSTDTQYF
D gene: -
J gene: TRBJ2-3
clone size: -
V gene: TRBV28

CDR3 DNA: TGTGCCAGCAGCCAAGGGGTAGCAGAGACCCAGTACTTC
CDR3 protein: CASSQGVAETQYF
D gene: -
J gene: TRBJ2-5
clone size: -
V gene: TRBV3-1

CDR3 DNA: TGTGCCAGCAGCCAAGAGTTTCGCGGTGATGAAAAACTGTTTTTT
CDR3 protein: CASSQEFRGDEKLFF
D gene: -
J gene: TRBJ1-4
clone size: -
V gene: TRBV3-1